What follows are 27 T cell receptor beta chains derived from one specimen sequenced in a study of cytomegalovirus exposure and HLA in healthy donors. The primer mix had 60 Vbeta and 13 Jbeta primers. Only in-frame clones appear in the TCRdb table, and some are missing; sequencing was by immunoSEQ multiplex PCR. The table lists about 130,000 clones, 70% to 75% of them singletons. The material sequenced was PBMCs. The receptors here all came from a male donor in good health and CMV-seronegative.

The CDR3 sequence: CASSPQSRTGVGFGYTF. Written as DNA, the CDR3 is TGTGCCAGCAGCCCCCAGTCGCGGACAGGGGTAGGTTTTGGCTACACCTTC. J is TRBJ1-2 and V is TRBV5-4; 9 bases align to TRBD1. V trimming: 4 bases; J trimming: 7 bases; junction bases outside the gene matches: 17. Per the germline V gene, CDR1 is SGHNT and CDR2 is YYREEE (reference sequence). The CDR3 runs 17 residues.

This chain uses TRBV2 with TRBJ1-6; the match to TRBD1 covers 8 bases. The CDR3 length is 16 residues. Per the germline V gene, CDR1 is SNHLY and CDR2 is FYNNEI. The J segment lost 0 bases and the V segment lost 4 bases, leaving 2 bases of the junction unmatched. The CDR3: CASSGDRRSYNSPLHF. In DNA form, the CDR3 reads TGTGCCAGCAGTGGGGACAGGCGCTCCTATAATTCACCCCTCCACTTT. Full variable domain (missing parts from reference TRBV2 and TRBJ1-6): EPEVTQTPSHQVTQMGQEVILRCVPISNHLYFYWYRQILGQKVEFLVSFYNNEISEKSEIFDDQFSVERPDGSNFTLKIRSTKLEDSAMYFCASSGDRRSYNSPLHFGNGTRLTVT.

V is TRBV6-6 and J is TRBJ2-3, with a possible D match to TRBD1 (5 bases). Trimming pared 6 bases from V and 0 bases from J, leaving 10 bases between. This CDR3 is built from 14 residues. Germline CDR1 and CDR2: MNHNY and SVGAGI (reference sequence). CDR3 nucleotide sequence: TGTGCCAGCAGCCGTGGGGCCAGCACAGATACGCAGTATTTT. Its protein product is CASSRGASTDTQYF.

The chain carries TRBV5-6 and TRBJ2-1, with D possibly matching TRBD1 (5 bases). Germline CDR1 reads SGHDT; CDR2 reads YYEEEE. The V end lost 0 bases, the J end lost 2 bases, and 15 bases lay between the germline ends. The CDR3 loop spans 17 amino acids. CDR3 amino acids: CASSLAGSRATYNEQFF. The CDR3, as DNA: TGTGCCAGCAGCTTGGCAGGGTCAAGGGCCACCTACAATGAGCAGTTCTTC.

This clone has a single count. The chain carries TRBV29-1 and TRBJ1-2; possible D gene TRBD1, 6 bases. Trimming took off 6 bases at V and 1 base at J, with 18 bases between the two ends. The CDR3 has 15 residues. In germline, CDR1 is SQVTM, CDR2 ANQGSEA. The CDR3 DNA reads TGCAGCGTGACAGGTGGATACCGGAATAACTATGGCTACACCTTC. This encodes CSVTGGYRNNYGYTF.

This chain links TRBV10-3 with TRBJ1-2; unclear D gene. V lost 6 bases, J lost 0 bases, and 20 bases lay in between. The CDR3 contains 17 residues. The germline V gene has CDR1 ENHRY and CDR2 SYGVKD. The CDR3 sequence: CAIRGSPAGRSNYGYTF. The CDR3 bases are TGTGCCATCAGGGGCTCCCCGGCAGGTCGCTCTAACTATGGCTACACCTTC.

The chain is built from TRBV2 and TRBJ2-5, with 10 bases fitting TRBD2. The J call is uncertain, as TRBJ2-7 better fits the DNA end. The CDR3 sequence is 14 residues long. Per the germline V gene, CDR1 is SNHLY and CDR2 is FYNNEI. CDR3 residues: CASSALAGAYEQYF. The CDR3 region has the DNA TGTGCCAGCAGCGCGCTAGCGGGAGCCTACGAGCAGTACTTC.

This chain connects TRBV5-1 to TRBJ2-3, with 7 positions matching TRBD1. The CDR3 contains 15 residues. J gave up 2 bases and V 0 bases, and 3 bases lay outside the gene matches. The germline V gene encodes CDR1 SGHRS and CDR2 YFSETQ. Written as DNA, the CDR3 is TGCGCCAGCAGCTTGGCCGGGACAGCCACAGATACGCAGTATTTT. Translation gives CASSLAGTATDTQYF.

This chain links TRBV5-4 with TRBJ1-1; tentative D call: TRBD1 (6 bases). CDR1 is SGHNT and CDR2 is YYREEE in the germline V gene (reference sequence). Trimming removed 3 bases from V and 11 bases from J, with 17 bases in between. The CDR3 spans 13 residues. The CDR3 loop reads CASSWWGGLGAFF. The CDR3 region has the DNA TGTGCCAGCAGCTGGTGGGGGGGGCTAGGTGCTTTCTTT.

This chain connects TRBV4-3 to TRBJ1-2, with 9 bases matching TRBD1. Trimming cost V 2 bases and J 1 base; bases outside gene matches: 2. The CDR3 length is 15 residues. Germline-derived CDR1 and CDR2 are LGHNA and YSLEER. Here the CDR3 reads CASSQWTGDNYGYTF. CDR3 nucleotide sequence: TGCGCCAGCAGCCAATGGACAGGGGATAACTATGGCTACACCTTC.

The rearrangement uses TRBV11-2 and TRBJ1-2; 7 nucleotides align to TRBD1. There are 13 residues in the CDR3. J was trimmed by 5 bases and V by 4 bases; bases with no gene match: 4. Per germline, CDR1 SGHAT and CDR2 FQNNGV. Here the CDR3 reads CASSSGQAYGYTF. CDR3 nucleotides: TGTGCCAGCAGCTCCGGACAGGCTTATGGCTACACCTTC.

The chain recombines TRBV29-1 with TRBJ2-3; tentative D call: TRBD1 (6 bases). Germline V CDR1 and CDR2: SQVTM, ANQGSEA. Trimming left V 0 bases short and J 3 bases short, with 7 bases between. The CDR3 is made up of 13 amino acids. The CDR3 sequence: CSVEEGATDTQYF. The CDR3, as DNA: TGCAGCGTTGAAGAGGGGGCAACAGATACGCAGTATTTT.

The rearrangement links TRBV19 to TRBJ2-1, with 7 nucleotides matching TRBD1. The CDR3 has 14 residues. The V and J ends lost 3 bases and 5 bases, in that order; junction bases with no gene match: 4. CDR1 and CDR2 from the germline V gene are LNHDA and SQIVND (reference sequence). CDR3 sequence: CASSMQGGNNEQFF. In DNA, the CDR3 is TGTGCCAGTAGTATGCAAGGGGGCAACAATGAGCAGTTCTTC.

V and J are TRBV18 and TRBJ2-7; D may be TRBD1 (5 bases). V dropped 3 bases and J dropped 4 bases, with 16 bases sitting between them. Germline CDR1 and CDR2: KGHSH and LQKENI. The CDR3 sequence is 15 residues long. The CDR3 coding sequence is TGTGCCAGCTCACCGACAGCAACTCGGCTTTACGAGCAGTACTTC. Amino acids: CASSPTATRLYEQYF.

The chain combines TRBV4-1 with TRBJ1-2, with D perhaps matching TRBD1 (6 bases). CDR1 is MGHRA and CDR2 is YSYEKL in the germline V gene. The CDR3 has 15 residues. Trimming shortened V by 1 base and J by 2 bases, and 11 bases separated the two germline ends. This CDR3 is CASSQGGGSNYGYTF. The CDR3 DNA follows: TGCGCCAGCAGCCAAGGAGGGGGTTCGAACTATGGCTACACCTTC.

The chain uses TRBV6-1 and TRBJ1-2; D not certain. V shed 8 bases and J shed 4 bases, with 8 bases lying between them. The CDR3 contains 11 residues. Germline CDR1 MNHNS, CDR2 SASEGT. CDR3 amino acids: CASELAYGYTF. In nucleotides, the CDR3 is TGTGCCAGCGAATTGGCCTATGGCTACACCTTC.

The chain combines TRBV7-2 with TRBJ1-6; TRBD1 aligns across 7 bases. Trimming removed 2 bases from V and 6 bases from J; junction bases left unmatched: 7. The CDR3 has 16 amino acids. The germline V gene has CDR1 SGHTA and CDR2 FQGNSA. The CDR3 nucleotides read TGTGCCAGCAGCTTAAAGGGGGCAGGAGTTAATTCACCCCTCCACTTT. Its protein product is CASSLKGAGVNSPLHF.

This clone occurred once. The gene calls are TRBV29-1 and TRBJ1-2, with D possibly being TRBD1 (6 bases). The V end was cut by 3 bases, the J end by 9 bases, with 17 bases between. The CDR3 sequence is 13 residues long. The germline V gene has CDR1 SQVTM and CDR2 ANQGSEA. CDR3 coding DNA: TGCAGCGTTGAGGACCCCCGGGACACAAGCTACACCTTC. Protein: CSVEDPRDTSYTF.

A few counts support this clone. V is TRBV6-1 and J is TRBJ2-5; the match to TRBD1 covers 7 bases. There are 13 residues in the CDR3. The junction had 6 bases not matched to a gene; V was cut back by 6 bases and J by 5 bases. Per germline, CDR1 MNHNS and CDR2 SASEGT. The CDR3 region is CASSSDREETQYF. In nucleotides, the CDR3 is TGTGCCAGCAGCTCCGACAGGGAGGAGACCCAGTACTTC.

The genes are TRBV7-9 and TRBJ1-3, with D unresolved. CDR1 and CDR2 (germline): SEHNR, FQNEAQ (reference sequence). The V end was cut by 3 bases, the J end by 0 bases, with 12 bases between. There are 16 residues in the CDR3. The CDR3 reads CASSFQAEVSGNTIYF. The CDR3 nucleotides read TGTGCCAGCAGCTTCCAGGCGGAGGTCTCTGGAAACACCATATATTTT. The variable domain in full, with the rest retrieved from reference TRBV7-9 and TRBJ1-3, is DTGVSQNPRHKITKRGQNVTFRCDPISEHNRLYWYRQTLGQGPEFLTYFQNEAQLEKSRLLSDRFSAERPKGSFSTLEIQRTEQGDSAMYLCASSFQAEVSGNTIYFGEGSWLTVV.

The gene calls are TRBV5-1 and TRBJ2-7; TRBD1 aligns across 8 bases. V lost 2 bases to trimming and J lost 3 bases; unmatched junction nucleotides: 4. This CDR3 has 14 amino acids. Germline CDR1 reads SGHRS; CDR2 reads YFSETQ. CDR3 sequence (DNA): TGCGCCAGCAGCTTCCAGGGACAGGACTACGAGCAGTACTTC. Translated: CASSFQGQDYEQYF.

This chain connects TRBV6-1 to TRBJ1-2; D unresolved. Germline CDR1 reads MNHNS; CDR2 reads SASEGT. The CDR3 length is 13 residues. V gave up 1 base and J gave up 4 bases, with 7 bases separating them. CDR3 sequence: CASSEGHSYGYTF. The CDR3 DNA reads TGTGCCAGCAGTGAAGGGCACAGCTATGGCTACACCTTC.

This chain joins TRBV7-9 and TRBJ2-1; possible D gene TRBD2, 5 bases. The germline gives CDR1 SEHNR, CDR2 FQNEAQ (reference sequence). The CDR3 loop spans 15 amino acids. With 5 bases removed from V and 2 bases from J, the gap between germline ends came to 13 bases. This chain's CDR3 is CASSPSETTYNEQFF. CDR3 DNA: TGTGCCAGCAGCCCTTCCGAGACTACCTACAATGAGCAGTTCTTC.

CDR3 nucleotides: TGTGCCAGCAGCGCAAGGACAGACGACTATGGCTACACCTTC. Amino acid sequence: CASSARTDDYGYTF. V is TRBV7-9 and J is TRBJ1-2, with D perhaps matching TRBD1 (6 bases). The V gene lost 5 bases and the J gene lost 3 bases, with 13 bases spanning the gap. Germline V lookup: CDR1 SEHNR, CDR2 FQNEAQ (reference sequence). The CDR3 covers 14 residues.

This clone appeared a few times. The chain combines TRBV4-2 with TRBJ2-5, with TRBD2 matching over 8 bases. CDR3 length: 19 amino acids. Germline V gives CDR1 LGHNA, CDR2 YNFKEQ. V dropped 4 bases and J dropped 5; count of bases not matched to a gene: 21. The CDR3 protein is CASSPSRSGRAYWGETQYF. In DNA, the CDR3 is TGTGCCAGCAGCCCCAGCAGGTCCGGGAGGGCGTATTGGGGGGAGACCCAGTACTTC.

This clone was detected only a few times. The CDR3 nucleotides are TGTGCCAGCAGCTCCTCGTGGGGGGGATCCTACGAGCAGTACTTC. It codes for CASSSSWGGSYEQYF. J is TRBJ2-5 and V is TRBV7-2; 7 bases match TRBD2. Gene TRBJ2-7 matches the end of the DNA better, so the J call may be wrong. In germline, CDR1 is SGHTA, CDR2 FQGNSA. The CDR3 sequence is 15 residues long.

This clone was recorded once. The V and J genes are TRBV5-6 and TRBJ2-7; TRBD2 matches at 8 bases. Germline CDR1 SGHDT, CDR2 YYEEEE. This CDR3 is built from 17 residues. With V trimmed by 2 bases and J by 2 bases, 12 bases remained unmatched. The CDR3 nucleotides read TGTGCCAGCAGCTTCTCTTCCACCGGACTAGCTCCCTACGAGCAGTACTTC. It yields the protein CASSFSSTGLAPYEQYF.